The clone carrying this T cell receptor (beta chain) was seen more than once but under ten times. Amplified regions were TCR beta CDR3 sequences from RNA transcripts. Using the HTBI primer set, a first-round RT-PCR was run on the TCR CDR3. Via MiXCR, TCRdb re-called the multiplex PCR reads, giving one row per CDR3 protein. The profile shows about 530,000 distinct CDR3 sequences, over 15% of them singletons. V was pared by 0 bases and J by 0 bases, with 20 bases between. The CDR3 has 19 amino acids. Germline V gene data show CDR1 as SGDLS and CDR2 as YYNGEE. The sample belongs to a study of T cells in Graves' hyperthyroidism and ophthalmopathy. The overall study: Peripheral blood was obtained at initial diagnosis, preceding any treatment.

Based on clinical symptoms, serum thyroxine and TRAb, thyroid ultrasound and orbital computed tomography, diagnoses were reached. This receptor was identified in a woman in her late teens or twenties with Graves' ophthalmopathy. The gene calls are TRBV9 and TRBJ2-3, with a weak D call TRBD1 (6 bases). Source material: blood. The DNA for the CDR3 is TGTGCCAGCAGCGTAGGAAGGGGGTTAGGCAGCCCTAGCACAGATACGCAGTATTTT. Its translation: CASSVGRGLGSPSTDTQYF.